A selection of T cell receptor beta chains follows, all from one sample in a study of regulatory T cells in long-lasting Graves disease. One entry per CDR3 protein results from TCRdb running MiXCR on the multiplex PCR reads. Of 400,000 to 500,000 distinct CDR3 sequences in the sample, roughly 21% were seen once. Sample: peripheral blood mononuclear cells (PBMCs), taken when the disease was refractory, from a patient treated with antithyroid drugs. These receptors originate from a female donor with Graves disease. Each CDR3 is given with its conserved first and last residue. The D gene is left open where the match is weak. Some rows mark clone size as missing; the rest say once, few, many or name a class of expanded clone.

NA	NA	TRBV19	TRBJ1-2	TGTGCCAGTAGTATCGGGGGGGACAATGGCTACACCTTC	CASSIGGDNGYTF
few	NA	TRBV9	TRBJ2-7	TGTGCCAGCAGCGTAGGGGTAGGGGAGCCCTACGAGCAGTACTTC	CASSVGVGEPYEQYF
many	TRBD1	TRBV2	TRBJ1-1	TGTGCCAGCAGTGATCCAGGGGGGCGGAACACTGAAGCTTTCTTT	CASSDPGGRNTEAFF
few	TRBD1	TRBV9	TRBJ2-2	TGTGCCAGCAGCCCCGGGACAGGGACGAACACCGGGGAGCTGTTTTTT	CASSPGTGTNTGELFF
many	TRBD1	TRBV12-3/TRBV12-4	TRBJ1-5	TGTGCCAGCAGTGATCCCGGGACAGGGGTTCAGCCCCAGCATTTT	CASSDPGTGVQPQHF
many	NA	TRBV11-3	TRBJ1-2	TGTGCCAGCAGCTTAGACCCTACGATCTATGGCTACACCTTC	CASSLDPTIYGYTF
few	NA	TRBV28	TRBJ2-2	TGTGCCAGCAGTTTTCAGCCGAACACCGGGGAGCTGTTTTTT	CASSFQPNTGELFF
many	TRBD1	TRBV28	TRBJ1-5	TGTGCCAGCAGTCTGACAGGGCGGAATCAGCCCCAGCATTTT	CASSLTGRNQPQHF
many	NA	TRBV28	TRBJ2-7	TGTGCCAGCAGTTTAACTACAGGCTTGGAGCAGTACTTC	CASSLTTGLEQYF
few	NA	TRBV9	TRBJ1-5	TGTGCCAGCAGCGCAGGGGACAATCAGCCCCAGCATTTT	CASSAGDNQPQHF